This TCR beta chain was sequenced for a study of cytomegalovirus exposure and HLA in healthy donors. The study, taken as a whole, reports: The CMV antigen specificity of three CMV-associated chains was confirmed through in vitro analysis.

The CDR3 runs to 20 residues. CDR1 and CDR2 (germline): SSHAT, FNYEAQ (reference sequence). About this clone itself: Its antigen is still unknown. The junction departs from the called germline gene at one end, perhaps through a read error.

Here immunoSEQ multiplex PCR was the method, and the copy in TCRdb shows in-frame clones only, minus some. The table shows 150,000 to 200,000 clones, with approximately 86% occurring only once. The clonotype comes from a man aged 18 to 30 in good health and CMV-seropositive. This chain joins TRBV7-7 and TRBJ2-2, with D possibly TRBD1 on 6 matching bases. Sequenced: PBMCs. The DNA for the CDR3 is TGTGCTAGCAGCGCAGACGGTCACTTAGGCCGGGACACAAACACCGGGGAGCTGTTTTTT. Its protein is CASSADGHLGRDTNTGELFF.